This T cell receptor (beta chain) is drawn from a study of cytomegalovirus exposure and HLA in healthy donors. The study, taken as a whole, reports: Later work associated over 15,000 TCR beta sequences with HLA alleles at 0.05 false discovery rate.

The V segment lost 6 bases and the J segment 4 bases; nucleotides outside the gene matches: 10. The CDR3 contains 15 residues. Looked up from germline, CDR1 is MNHEY and CDR2 is SVGAGI. There are a few counts of this clone. The antigen is unknown. The PCR ran on 60 Vbeta and 13 Jbeta primers. Only in-frame clones appear in the TCRdb table, and some are missing; sequencing was by immunoSEQ multiplex PCR. The sample carries around 92,000 clones, 65% to 75% recorded once. The receptor's source is a female donor in good health and CMV-seropositive. The chain employs TRBV6-5 and TRBJ2-7, with 9 bases fitting TRBD1. Source material: PBMCs. The CDR3 sequence is CASRLNRGLRYEQYF. In DNA, the CDR3 is TGTGCCAGCAGATTAAACAGGGGGCTCCGGTACGAGCAGTACTTC.